This TCR beta chain was recorded in a study of low-dose radiotherapy and immunotherapy resistance in tumors. Background on the study: Intravenous nivolumab 240 mg every two weeks plus ipilimumab 1 mg/kg every six weeks was given to patients. Study patients were administered oral aspirin at 300 mg daily for four cycles from cycle 1 day 1.

Trimming left V 8 bases short and J 1 base short, with 5 bases between. The germline V gene has CDR1 SGHAT and CDR2 FQNNGV. The CDR3 runs to 12 residues. Priming of first-strand cDNA relied on TRAV- and TRBV-specific primers (covering alpha and beta chains). A roughly 20-cycle PCR with a constant-region primer and V-primer adapter amplified TCRs. One entry per CDR3 protein, called by TCRdb with MiXCR from the reads. The sample has 6,000 to 9,000 distinct CDR3 sequences, approximately 80% seen once. The rearrangement links TRBV11-2 to TRBJ2-2; no definite D call. The clonotype originates from a human donor with advanced metastatic prostate, ovarian, gallbladder or colorectal cancer (not recorded which). This table probably holds off-target reads from a library built for another chain. The CDR3 nucleotides read TGTGCCAGCGGGATGAACACCGGGGAGCTGTTTTTT. Translated: CASGMNTGELFF. Combining the CDR3 with reference TRBV11-2 and TRBJ2-2 gives the whole variable domain EAGVAQSPRYKIIEKRQSVAFWCNPISGHATLYWYQQILGQGPKLLIQFQNNGVVDDSQLPKDRFSAERLKGVDSTLKIQPAKLEDSAVYLCASGMNTGELFFGEGSRLTVL.